Each of the 10 T cell receptor beta chains below was sequenced from the same sample in a study of cytomegalovirus exposure and HLA in healthy donors. This PCR relied on a set of 60 Vbeta primers and 13 Jbeta primers. The repertoire was sequenced with immunoSEQ multiplex PCR; TCRdb's copy has only in-frame clones and lacks some. The sample features 200,000 to 250,000 clones, with roughly 0.98% in its top ten. Sequencing input: PBMCs. These receptors came from a woman aged 25 to 45 in good health and CMV-seropositive.

The chain couples TRBV6-5 to TRBJ2-1, with unresolved D. Germline lookup yields CDR1 MNHEY and CDR2 SVGAGI. V shed 8 bases and J shed 7 bases, with 9 bases lying between them. The CDR3 runs to 11 residues. The CDR3 loop is CASGNKNEQFF. The CDR3 DNA is TGTGCCAGCGGTAACAAGAATGAGCAGTTCTTC.

This sequence joins TRBV19 and TRBJ1-1, with 10 bases matching TRBD1. From germline, CDR1 is LNHDA and CDR2 SQIVND (reference sequence). The CDR3 runs 14 residues. J gave up 5 bases and V 1 base, and 1 base lay outside the gene matches. For the CDR3, the DNA is TGTGCCAGTAGTATAGGGACAGGGGGAACTGAAGCTTTCTTT. This codes for CASSIGTGGTEAFF.

The J gene is TRBJ1-3, the V gene TRBV18; perhaps TRBD1 as D (6 bases). CDR3 size: 16 residues. The germline gives CDR1 KGHSH, CDR2 LQKENI. The V end lost 6 bases, the J end lost 3 bases, and 18 bases lay between the germline ends. The CDR3: CASSPMGAKGGNTIYF. In DNA form, the CDR3 reads TGTGCCAGCTCTCCGATGGGGGCGAAAGGTGGAAACACCATATATTTT.

V gene TRBV5-1 combines with J gene TRBJ2-1; 9 bases match TRBD2. CDR3 length: 15 residues. Looked up from germline, CDR1 is SGHRS and CDR2 is YFSETQ. V shed 1 base, J shed 2 bases, and the junction held 1 base outside the gene matches. The CDR3 loop is CASSLSSGTYNEQFF. As DNA, the CDR3 is TGCGCCAGCAGCTTGTCTAGCGGGACCTACAATGAGCAGTTCTTC. Full variable domain (remainder filled in from reference TRBV5-1 and TRBJ2-1): KAGVTQTPRYLIKTRGQQVTLSCSPISGHRSVSWYQQTPGQGLQFLFEYFSETQRNKGNFPGRFSGRQFSNSRSEMNVSTLELGDSALYLCASSLSSGTYNEQFFGPGTRLTVL.

This chain uses TRBV5-4 with TRBJ2-1; D not resolved. This CDR3 has 13 residues. The germline CDR1 and CDR2 sequences are SGHNT and YYREEE (reference sequence). V gave up 2 bases and J gave up 9 bases, with 12 bases separating them. CDR3 bases: TGTGCCAGCAGCTTAGTTGGGCTGGGTGAGCAGTTCTTC. It codes for CASSLVGLGEQFF.

This chain connects TRBV7-6 to TRBJ2-7; 8 nucleotides agree with TRBD2. After removal of 0 bases from V and 0 bases from J, the junction contained 4 bases not matched to a gene. The CDR3 spans 16 residues. Germline CDR1 SGHVS, CDR2 FNYEAQ. The CDR3 bases are TGTGCCAGCAGCTTAGCGAGCGGGGGTCCCTCCTACGAGCAGTACTTC. Amino acids: CASSLASGGPSYEQYF.

V is TRBV6-1 and J is TRBJ2-1; TRBD2 matches 7 bases. CDR1 MNHNS and CDR2 SASEGT come from the germline V gene. J gave up 4 bases and V 7 bases, and 10 bases lay outside the gene matches. This CDR3 is built from 15 residues. CDR3 loop: CASKASGLFYNEQFF. In DNA, the CDR3 is TGTGCCAGCAAGGCTAGCGGCCTCTTTTACAATGAGCAGTTCTTC.

This chain's CDR3 is CASSLLDRGVSYEQYF. CDR3 in DNA: TGTGCCAGCAGTTTACTAGACAGGGGGGTTTCCTACGAGCAGTACTTC. This chain joins TRBV27 and TRBJ2-7; 9 nucleotides line up with TRBD1. There are 16 residues in the CDR3. Germline-derived CDR1 and CDR2 are MNHEY and SMNVEV (reference sequence). V lost 2 bases to trimming and J lost 1 base; unmatched junction nucleotides: 6.

The CDR3 spells CSVATGGFSGANVLTF. For the CDR3, the DNA is TGCAGCGTTGCTACAGGGGGCTTCTCTGGGGCCAACGTCCTGACTTTC. The chain combines TRBV29-1 with TRBJ2-6; 9 bases are a match to TRBD1. J was trimmed by 0 bases and V by 4 bases; bases with no gene match: 4. CDR3 length: 16 amino acids. Germline-derived CDR1 and CDR2 are SQVTM and ANQGSEA.

The genes are TRBV18 and TRBJ2-7, with D perhaps matching TRBD1 (5 bases). The CDR3 contains 16 residues. V shed 0 bases and J shed 2 bases, with 14 bases lying between them. From germline, CDR1 is KGHSH and CDR2 LQKENI. CDR3 sequence: CASSPPRTAGTYEQYF. The DNA of the CDR3 is TGTGCCAGCTCACCACCTCGAACGGCAGGGACCTACGAGCAGTACTTC.